These 12 T cell receptor beta chains were sequenced from one sample in a study of blood T cells in healthy people across ages. With a J-beta primer mix and a sample-barcoded 5' primer, a second PCR ran 7 to 11 cycles. TCRdb re-analysed the 5' RACE reads in MiXCR, keeping a single row per CDR3 protein. In the table there are 850,000 to 1,000,000 distinct CDR3 sequences, roughly half of which are singletons. The sequencing sample was made of blood. The receptor source for this set is a woman aged 55-70 years in good health.

The V call is TRBV18, the J call TRBJ2-7, with D perhaps being TRBD1 or TRBD2 (5 bases each). The closer fit of TRBJ2-5 to the DNA end suggests the J call may be wrong. The CDR3 spans 14 residues. CDR1 and CDR2 (germline): KGHSH, LQKENI. CDR3 in amino acids: CASSPNRGEETQYF. The CDR3 DNA is TGTGCCAGCTCACCCAATCGGGGCGAGGAGACCCAGTACTTC.

The chain links TRBV4-3 to TRBJ2-3; D is perhaps TRBD1 or TRBD2 (6 bases each). CDR3 length: 19 amino acids. Deletions cut 0 bases from V and 0 bases from J, with 19 bases between. CDR1 is LGHNA, CDR2 YSLEER, per germline. CDR3 sequence reads: CASSQDLVGGHRSTDTQYF. CDR3 sequence (DNA): TGCGCCAGCAGCCAAGATCTTGTAGGGGGGCACAGAAGCACAGATACGCAGTATTTT.

The chain links TRBV29-1 to TRBJ2-3; 7 nucleotides agree with TRBD1. J gave up 7 bases and V 6 bases, and 13 bases lay outside the gene matches. The CDR3 length is 14 residues. The V gene's germline CDR1 is SQVTM and CDR2 ANQGSEA. As DNA, the CDR3 is TGCAGCGTCGCCTGGACAGGAACCCCAAATACGCAGTATTTT. Residues: CSVAWTGTPNTQYF.

The gene calls are TRBV5-6 and TRBJ2-6, with unresolved D. The germline V gene has CDR1 SGHDT and CDR2 YYEEEE. This CDR3 is built from 15 residues. V lost 1 base and J 2 bases, leaving 7 bases between the germline ends. For the CDR3, the DNA is TGTGCCAGCAGCTTGTATGGGGCTGGGGCCAACGTCCTGACTTTC. This codes for CASSLYGAGANVLTF.

This clonotype was seen only a few times. The chain carries TRBV10-3 and TRBJ2-7; possible D gene TRBD1, 5 bases. The V gene lost 4 bases and the J gene lost 2 bases, with 12 bases spanning the gap. Germline V gene lookup returns CDR1 ENHRY and CDR2 SYGVKD. CDR3 length: 14 residues. The CDR3 DNA is TGTGCCATCAGTGCGGCAGGGATGGCCTACGAGCAGTACTTC. This encodes CAISAAGMAYEQYF.

V is TRBV12-3 or TRBV12-4 and J is TRBJ1-5; D is unresolved. The V gene lost 5 bases and the J gene lost 3 bases, with 8 bases spanning the gap. The length of the CDR3 is 13 residues. CDR3 protein: CASSRHDNQPQHF. The CDR3 DNA sequence: TGTGCCAGCAGTCGCCACGACAATCAGCCCCAGCATTTT.

This clonotype was observed a few times. V gene TRBV29-1 combines with J gene TRBJ1-1; D is unclear. This CDR3 spans 13 amino acids. V was clipped by 3 bases and J by 1 base, with 9 bases between them. The germline V gene encodes CDR1 SQVTM and CDR2 ANQGSEA. CDR3 amino acids: CSVDTAANTEAFF. In nucleotides, the CDR3 is TGCAGCGTTGATACAGCCGCGAACACTGAAGCTTTCTTT.

This chain uses TRBV3-1 with TRBJ2-6; D possibly corresponds to TRBD2 (5 bases). Trimming took 4 bases from V and 2 from J, leaving 18 bases between them. The CDR3 contains 18 residues. Germline CDR1 reads LGHDT; CDR2 reads YNNKEL (reference sequence). The CDR3 nucleotides are TGTGCCAGCAGCCTAGGTCACCCATGGACTCCTGGGGCCAACGTCCTGACTTTC. Translation gives CASSLGHPWTPGANVLTF.

This chain uses TRBV27 with TRBJ2-7; 9 positions match TRBD2. The ends lost 4 bases at V and 7 bases at J; junction bases unmatched: 8. The CDR3 runs to 14 residues. CDR1 MNHEY and CDR2 SMNVEV come from the germline V gene (reference sequence). CDR3 DNA sequence: TGTGCCAGCAGTTATTTAGCGGGAGCGGGAGAGCAGTACTTC. This translates into CASSYLAGAGEQYF.

This sequence joins TRBV20-1 and TRBJ2-1; TRBD2 matches 9 bases. Germline CDR1 reads DFQATT; CDR2 reads SNEGSKA (reference sequence). V dropped 4 bases and J dropped 4; count of bases not matched to a gene: 14. The CDR3 spans 17 residues. This chain's CDR3 is CSAKNSETSGSYNEQFF. The CDR3 DNA follows: TGCAGTGCTAAAAACTCCGAGACTAGCGGATCATACAATGAGCAGTTCTTC.

The count of this clonotype is one. The chain joins TRBV5-1 to TRBJ2-5; the match to TRBD1 covers 9 bases. With the DNA end fitting TRBJ2-7 better, the J assignment may be wrong. Germline CDR1 is SGHRS and CDR2 is YFSETQ. There are 15 residues in the CDR3. CDR3 coding DNA: TGCGCCAGCAAGGAAGACAGGGGGAATCCCTACGAGCAGTACTTC. Translation gives CASKEDRGNPYEQYF.

The rearrangement uses TRBV20-1 and TRBJ2-3, with 14 bases aligning to TRBD2. J was trimmed by 6 bases and V by 5 bases; bases with no gene match: 10. This CDR3 is 16 amino acids long. Germline V gene lookup returns CDR1 DFQATT and CDR2 SNEGSKA (reference sequence). CDR3 residues: CSAGSGLAGASDTQYF. The CDR3 nucleotides read TGCAGTGCTGGATCGGGACTAGCGGGAGCGTCGGATACGCAGTATTTT.